The rows below give T cell receptor beta chains drawn from one sample of a study of post-analysis software for immune sequencing data. MiXCR, run by TCRdb on the PCR reads, gives a single entry per CDR3 protein. Altogether about 820,000 distinct CDR3 sequences are present, roughly 50% being singletons, with the ten largest covering around 4.5%. Material: blood. These receptors came from a girl aged 5-17 years with multiple sclerosis. Both conserved end residues are part of each CDR3. A D gene is named only where the DNA matches it firmly. The size entry is marked missing in some rows and otherwise reads once, few, many or a size class.

d_call	clone_size	j_call	v_call	cdr3_nt	cdr3_aa
-	-	TRBJ2-3	TRBV18	TGTGCCAGCTCACCATGGGGGCGGTCCTCCTTGGCGGATACGCAGTGTTTT	CASSPWGRSSLADTQCF
TRBD1	-	TRBJ1-5	TRBV6-5	TGTGCCAGCAGTTACTCATGGACAGGGGAATGGCATCAGCCCCAGCATTTT	CASSYSWTGEWHQPQHF
-	-	TRBJ2-4	TRBV29-1	TGCAGCGTTGTCGGGAGCCCTAAAAACATTCAGTACTTC	CSVVGSPKNIQYF
-	-	TRBJ2-7	TRBV29-1	TGCAGCGTAGAAGGGGCCAATTGGGGCTACGAGCAGTACTTC	CSVEGANWGYEQYF
TRBD2	-	TRBJ2-7	TRBV7-9	TGTGCCAGCAGCGGAACTAGCGGGATCTCCTACGAGCAGTACTTC	CASSGTSGISYEQYF
-	few	TRBJ2-3	TRBV29-1	TGCAGCGTTGGTCGGGCCTCTTCGACCCAGTATTTT	CSVGRASSTQYF
TRBD1	-	TRBJ1-4	TRBV7-9	TGTGCCAGCAGCTTAGCTGGCGAGGGGGCACGAGAAAAACTGTTTTTT	CASSLAGEGAREKLFF
TRBD1	-	TRBJ1-1	TRBV5-6	TGTGCCAGCAGCCCCCCCGGACAGGGCTCGACTGAAGCTTTCTTT	CASSPPGQGSTEAFF
-	few	TRBJ2-3	TRBV20-1	TGCAGTGCTAGAGATCTCGGGAGTCCAGATACGCAGTATTTT	CSARDLGSPDTQYF
TRBD1	-	TRBJ2-5	TRBV20-1	TGCAGTGCTAGAGATCCGGCAGGGGGTCGTGAGACCCAGTACTTC	CSARDPAGGRETQYF
TRBD2	-	TRBJ2-1	TRBV10-1	TGCGCCAGCAGTGGACTAGCGGGAGAAGTGGACAATGAGCAGTTCTTC	CASSGLAGEVDNEQFF
TRBD1	-	TRBJ2-5	TRBV5-1	TGCGCCAGCAGCACAGGGACAGGCTACCGACAAGAGACCCAGTACTTC	CASSTGTGYRQETQYF
TRBD1	-	TRBJ2-7	TRBV5-1	TGCGCCAGCAGCTTGGCCTTCGACGCCCGGGGCAGGGGGCCCCACGAGCAGTACTTC	CASSLAFDARGRGPHEQYF
-	-	TRBJ2-6	TRBV7-2	TGTGCCAGCAGCTTAGTGAGAGGGAGCTCTGGGGCCAACGTCCTGACTTTC	CASSLVRGSSGANVLTF
TRBD1	-	TRBJ2-1	TRBV12-3/TRBV12-4	TGTGCCAGCAGTATACGGACAGGGGGCGCCTACAATGAGCAGTTCTTC	CASSIRTGGAYNEQFF